Listed below are T cell receptor beta chains from one sample, sequenced in a study of technical replicates of blood from a few donors. Clones were read by immunoSEQ multiplex PCR, and TCRdb kept only the in-frame ones, dropping some. The sample has approximately 85,000 clones, around 92% seen once; the top ten hold 0.25% to 0.35%. Sequenced: T cells isolated from PBMCs. These TCRs come from a human donor in good health. CDR3s include the opening cysteine and the closing phenylalanine or tryptophan. A D gene is named only where the DNA matches it firmly. Not every row has a clone size; where given, it reads once, few, many or a size class.

>.|TRBV6-5|TRBJ2-7|.
CASSSQGRNGYEQYF
TGTGCCAGCAGTTCCCAGGGTAGGAACGGCTACGAGCAGTACTTC
>.|TRBV7-8|TRBJ2-3|TRBD1
CASSTMAPTGTDTQYF
TGTGCCAGCAGCACAATGGCCCCGACAGGGACAGATACGCAGTATTTT
>.|TRBV11-2|TRBJ2-3|TRBD1
CASSRDRERLFF
TGTGCCAGCAGTCGGGACAGGGAGCGGTTATTTTTT
>.|TRBV15|TRBJ1-2|.
CATSRLGAGDYGYTF
TGTGCCACCAGCAGATTGGGGGCGGGGGACTATGGCTACACCTTC
>.|TRBV7-8|TRBJ2-1|TRBD2
CASSSLAGDYNEQFF
TGTGCCAGCAGTTCGCTAGCGGGGGATTACAATGAGCAGTTCTTC
>.|TRBV5-1|TRBJ2-3|TRBD2
CASSLAQRGNTDTQYF
TGCGCCAGCAGCTTGGCCCAGCGGGGGAACACAGATACGCAGTATTTT
>.|TRBV14|TRBJ2-6|.
CASNPSGNSGANVLTF
TGTGCCAGCAACCCCTCCGGGAACTCTGGGGCCAACGTCCTGACTTTC
>.|TRBV5-4|TRBJ2-7|.
CASSPTGFYEQYF
TGTGCCAGCAGCCCAACAGGGTTCTACGAGCAGTACTTC
>.|TRBV13|TRBJ1-1|.
CASSPSVIRITEAFF
TGTGCCAGCAGCCCTTCCGTGATCAGAATCACTGAAGCTTTCTTT
>once|TRBV7-3|TRBJ1-2|.
CASSFGAGNYGYTF
TGTGCCAGCAGCTTTGGTGCAGGGAACTATGGCTACACCTTC
>.|TRBV20-1|TRBJ2-7|.
CSALSSYEQYF
TGCAGTGCCCTTAGCTCCTACGAGCAGTACTTC
>.|TRBV10-1|TRBJ2-2|.
CASSVASGTGELFF
TGCGCCAGCAGTGTGGCTAGTGGCACCGGGGAGCTGTTTTTT
>.|TRBV9|TRBJ1-3|.
CASSVDGVSGNTIYF
TGTGCCAGCAGCGTAGACGGGGTCTCTGGAAACACCATATATTTT
>.|TRBV4-1|TRBJ1-3|TRBD1
CASSQGTGLPGNTIYF
TGCGCCAGCAGCCAAGGGACAGGACTCCCTGGAAACACCATATATTTT
>.|TRBV2|TRBJ2-7|.
CASTQERGEQYF
TGTGCCAGCACTCAAGAAAGAGGGGAGCAGTACTTC
>.|TRBV2|TRBJ2-7|TRBD2
CASKSSGGTYEQYF
TGTGCCAGCAAATCTAGCGGGGGGACTTACGAGCAGTACTTC
>.|TRBV7-6|TRBJ1-4|.
CASSDQGSANEKLFF
TGTGCCAGCAGCGATCAGGGCTCGGCTAATGAAAAACTGTTTTTT
>.|TRBV18|TRBJ1-2|.
CASFTSGQVVGYTF
TGTGCCAGCTTCACCAGTGGCCAGGTTGTCGGCTACACCTTC
>.|TRBV15|TRBJ2-5|TRBD1
CATSWTGARETQYF
TGTGCCACCAGCTGGACAGGGGCCCGGGAGACCCAGTACTTC
>.|TRBV5-1|TRBJ2-7|TRBD2
CASSAGLAESSYEQYF
TGCGCCAGCAGCGCTGGACTAGCGGAAAGCTCCTACGAGCAGTACTTC
>.|TRBV27|TRBJ2-7|.
CASSFTRSYEQYF
TGTGCCAGCAGTTTCACCAGAAGCTACGAGCAGTACTTC
>.|TRBV4-1|TRBJ2-7|.
CASSQGVTGMFYEQYF
TGCGCCAGCAGCCAAGGAGTTACAGGGATGTTCTACGAGCAGTACTTC
>.|TRBV2|TRBJ2-5|TRBD1
CASSDTDRQQETQYF
TGTGCCAGCAGTGATACGGACAGGCAACAAGAGACCCAGTACTTC
>.|TRBV7-2|TRBJ2-2|.
CASSNSPSGELFF
TGTGCCAGCAGTAATAGTCCATCGGGGGAGCTGTTTTTT
>.|TRBV6-1|TRBJ2-3|TRBD2
CASSSGGAGTDTQYF
TGTGCCAGCAGTAGCGGGGGCGCGGGCACAGATACGCAGTATTTT